Described below is a single T cell receptor beta chain sequence and its context. Germline V gene lookup returns CDR1 MNHEY and CDR2 SVGAGI. The CDR3 is 14 residues long. The germline V and J ends were trimmed by 8 bases and 1 base, with 12 bases remaining between them. The sample originates from a study of blood T cell repertoires in COVID-19. Looking at the study overall: T cells, B-cell-depleted T cells, or PBMCs provided the cDNA or gDNA that served as material.

Data came from immunoSEQ multiplex PCR; TCRdb stores just in-frame clones and leaves some out. The sample lists over 150,000 clones, around 87% occurring once. The chain links TRBV6-5 to TRBJ1-5, with a tentative D call TRBD1 (6 bases). This receptor was obtained from a woman of 80 years or more with COVID-19, enrolled during active disease. The sample was peripheral blood. CDR3 bases: TGTGCCAGCTCCGGACAGCGCAGCAATCAGCCCCAGCATTTT. This gives the protein CASSGQRSNQPQHF.